This T cell receptor (beta chain) appears in the sequencing data of a study of blood T cell repertoires in COVID-19. As for the study in general: The samples span acute and convalescent COVID-19 from the United States, Italy and Spain. Sample material is recorded as cDNA or gDNA derived from T cells, B-cell-depleted T cells, or PBMCs.

J lost 5 bases, V lost 4 bases, and 5 bases had no gene match. The CDR3 covers 15 residues. CDR1 SGHNT and CDR2 YENEEA come from the germline V gene. The data were produced by immunoSEQ multiplex PCR, yet TCRdb's version contains in-frame clones alone and is incomplete. The table has 150,000 or so clones, 80% to 90% seen once. This clone was counted only a few times. Sequencing used peripheral blood. This chain links TRBV11-3 with TRBJ2-1, with TRBD1 matching over 10 bases. The origin of this receptor is a man younger than 35 with COVID-19, enrolled during active disease. As DNA, the CDR3 is TGTGCCAGCAGCTCATACGGGACAGGGGACAATGAGCAGTTCTTC. It encodes CASSSYGTGDNEQFF.